The following is a TCR beta chain sequence with its context. Its antigen is not known. This entry comes from a study of cytomegalovirus exposure and HLA in healthy donors. In the study overall: Earlier work reported about 110 million unique TCR beta sequences from some 180 million T cells.

The CDR3 contains 14 residues. CDR1 SNHLY and CDR2 FYNNEI come from the germline V gene. J was trimmed by 4 bases and V by 6 bases; bases with no gene match: 5. The study's findings and limits: The study recorded some 160 TCR beta chains that were cytomegalovirus-associated.

The PCR had 60 Vbeta and 13 Jbeta primers. This table comes from immunoSEQ multiplex PCR, and its TCRdb copy is limited to in-frame clones, with some not included. The sample holds some 150,000 clones; approximately 86% are singletons and the top ten take around 1.5%. The chain recombines TRBV2 with TRBJ2-3; 9 bases map to TRBD1. The sequenced sample consisted of PBMCs. The clonotype was recovered from a male donor in good health and CMV-seronegative. CDR3 protein: CASSGQGRADTQYF. DNA for the CDR3: TGTGCCAGCAGCGGACAGGGGCGGGCAGATACGCAGTATTTT.